The entry below gives a single T cell receptor beta chain sequence along with its context. The antigen remains undetermined. This CDR3 fails to terminate in the conserved phenylalanine or tryptophan, so it likely reflects a read error. The DNA is omitted, as the CDR3 cannot be located on it reliably, and the CDR3 follows TCRdb's listing. The record originates from a study of T cell repertoires in cytomegalovirus infection. On the study more broadly: Public TCR beta signatures indicated both CMV infection and matching HLA type.

TCRdb recomputed calls from the reads with MiXCR, one row per CDR3 protein. The profile covers 200,000 to 300,000 distinct CDR3 sequences, with around an eighth appearing a single time and 1.5% to 2% taken by the ten largest. Study-level findings and limits: HLA-C-restricted TCR beta clonotypes specific for CMV led the ex vivo response. Public TCR beta family frequency separated CMV-and-HLA carriers, including in an independent cohort.

The CDR3 is 9 amino acids long, termini counted. The V gene's germline CDR1 is SQVTM and CDR2 ANQGSEA. The chain couples TRBV29-1 to TRBJ2-4; TRBD1 is taken as the D call from the table, unchecked against the DNA. Sequencing used PBMCs. The clonotype was recovered from a human donor in good health (CMV status not recorded). Some clones in this sample may be carry-over from other donors' samples. The CDR3 is CSVDRDRVY.